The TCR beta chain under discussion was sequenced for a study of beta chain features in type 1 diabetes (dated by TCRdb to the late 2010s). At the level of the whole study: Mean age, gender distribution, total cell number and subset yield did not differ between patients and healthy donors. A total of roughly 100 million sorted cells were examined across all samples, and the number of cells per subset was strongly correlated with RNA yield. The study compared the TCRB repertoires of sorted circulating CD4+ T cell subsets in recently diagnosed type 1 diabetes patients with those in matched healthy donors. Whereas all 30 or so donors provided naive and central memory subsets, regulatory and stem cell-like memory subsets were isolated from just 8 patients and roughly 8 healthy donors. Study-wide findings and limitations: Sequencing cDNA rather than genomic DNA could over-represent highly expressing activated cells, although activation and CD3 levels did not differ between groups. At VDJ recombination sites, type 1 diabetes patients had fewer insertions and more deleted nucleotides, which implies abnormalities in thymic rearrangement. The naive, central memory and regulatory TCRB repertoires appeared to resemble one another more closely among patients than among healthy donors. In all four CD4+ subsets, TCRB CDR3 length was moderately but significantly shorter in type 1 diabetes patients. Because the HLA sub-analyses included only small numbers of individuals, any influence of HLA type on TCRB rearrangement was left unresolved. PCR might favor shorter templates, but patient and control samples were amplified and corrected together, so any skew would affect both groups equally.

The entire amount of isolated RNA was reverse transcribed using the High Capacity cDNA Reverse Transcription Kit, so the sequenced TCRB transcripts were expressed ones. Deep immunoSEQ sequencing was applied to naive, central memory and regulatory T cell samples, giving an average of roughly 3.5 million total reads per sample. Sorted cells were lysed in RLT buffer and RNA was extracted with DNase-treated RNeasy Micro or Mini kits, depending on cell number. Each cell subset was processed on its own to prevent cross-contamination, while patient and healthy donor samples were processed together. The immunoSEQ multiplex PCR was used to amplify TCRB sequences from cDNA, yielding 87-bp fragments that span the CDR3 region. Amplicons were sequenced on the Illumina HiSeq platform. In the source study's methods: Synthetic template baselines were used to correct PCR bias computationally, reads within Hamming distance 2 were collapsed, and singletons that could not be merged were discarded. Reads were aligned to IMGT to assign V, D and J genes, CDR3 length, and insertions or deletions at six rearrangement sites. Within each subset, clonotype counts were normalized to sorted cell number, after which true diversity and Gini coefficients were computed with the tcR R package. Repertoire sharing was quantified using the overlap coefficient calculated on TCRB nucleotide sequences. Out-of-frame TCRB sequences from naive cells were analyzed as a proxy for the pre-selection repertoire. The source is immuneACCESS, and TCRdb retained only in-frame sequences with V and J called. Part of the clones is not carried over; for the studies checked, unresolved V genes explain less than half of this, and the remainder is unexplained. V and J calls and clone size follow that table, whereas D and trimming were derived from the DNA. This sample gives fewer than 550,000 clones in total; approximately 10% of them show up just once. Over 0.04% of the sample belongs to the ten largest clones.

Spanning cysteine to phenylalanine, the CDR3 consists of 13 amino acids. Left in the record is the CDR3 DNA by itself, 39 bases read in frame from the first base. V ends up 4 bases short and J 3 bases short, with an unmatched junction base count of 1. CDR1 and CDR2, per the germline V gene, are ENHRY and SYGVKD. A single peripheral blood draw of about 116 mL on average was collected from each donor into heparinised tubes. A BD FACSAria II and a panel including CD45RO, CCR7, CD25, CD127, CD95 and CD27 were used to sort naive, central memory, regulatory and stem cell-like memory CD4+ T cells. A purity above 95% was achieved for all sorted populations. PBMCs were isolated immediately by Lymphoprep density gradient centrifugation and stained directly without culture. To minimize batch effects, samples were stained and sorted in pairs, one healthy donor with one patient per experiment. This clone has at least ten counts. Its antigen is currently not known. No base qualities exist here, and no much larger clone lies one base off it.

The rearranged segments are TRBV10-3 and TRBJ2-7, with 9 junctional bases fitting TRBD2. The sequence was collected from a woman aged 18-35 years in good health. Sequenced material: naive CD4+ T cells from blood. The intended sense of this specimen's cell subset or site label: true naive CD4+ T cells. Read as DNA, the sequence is TGTGCCATCAGTGGGACTAGCGACTACGAGCAGTACTTC. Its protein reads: CAISGTSDYEQYF.